A selection of T cell receptor beta chains follows, all from one sample in a study of response to subunit inactivated influenza vaccine. TCRdb re-called the RT-PCR reads through MiXCR, storing one row per CDR3 protein. In the table there are about 190,000 distinct CDR3 sequences, roughly an eighth of which are singletons. The material sequenced was CD8+ T cells sorted from PBMCs, taken roughly 5 days after vaccination. Receptors were obtained from a man aged 50-60 years who received an inactivated influenza vaccine. The CDR3 runs from the conserved cysteine through the conserved F or W. The D gene is left open where the match is weak. Size values are once, few and many counts, or a class for expanded clones, and some rows have none.

TRBD2 few TRBJ2-7 TRBV20-1 TGCAGTGCTATTACGGGACTAGCGGCAGAAAGCTACGAGCAGTACTTC CSAITGLAAESYEQYF
TRBD1 many TRBJ2-3 TRBV29-1 TGCAGCGTCGGGACAGGGGCAGATACGCAGTATTTT CSVGTGADTQYF
TRBD1 few TRBJ2-7 TRBV12-3/TRBV12-4 TGTGCCAGCAGTTTTGGGACAGCAGTATACTACGAGCAGTACTTC CASSFGTAVYYEQYF
TRBD1 few TRBJ2-5 TRBV5-1 TGCGCCAGCAGCTTGGTCAGACAGGGGCGTTGGGAGACCCAGTACTTC CASSLVRQGRWETQYF
- few TRBJ1-3 TRBV12-3/TRBV12-4 TGTGCCAGCAGTCCCATACAGGGAAACACCATATATTTT CASSPIQGNTIYF
TRBD2 - TRBJ2-1 TRBV9 TGTGCCAGCAGCGTAGGGGCGGGAGACCACAATGAGCAGTTCTTC CASSVGAGDHNEQFF
TRBD2 many TRBJ2-7 TRBV2 TGTGCCAGCAGTGTCGGGGGGTATTCCTACGAGCAGTACTTC CASSVGGYSYEQYF
- few TRBJ2-6 TRBV12-3/TRBV12-4 TGTGCCAGCAGTTTAAACCCCGCCTTGTCCGGGGCCAACGTCCTGACTTTC CASSLNPALSGANVLTF
- few TRBJ2-7 TRBV4-3 TGCGCCAGCAGCCCAGCTACTGGGAAGGGCTACGAGCAGTACTTC CASSPATGKGYEQYF
TRBD2 - TRBJ2-5 TRBV6-2/TRBV6-3 TGTGCCAGCAGTTACCAATCGACTAGCGGGGGAGAGACCCAGTACTTC CASSYQSTSGGETQYF
- many TRBJ2-1 TRBV4-2 TGTGCCAGCAGCCAAGGCCCCCGTCTTGGCCATGAGCAGTTCTTC CASSQGPRLGHEQFF
- few TRBJ2-1 TRBV6-5 TGTGCCAGCAGTTATGGGGTGGGGAATGAGCAGTTCTTC CASSYGVGNEQFF
TRBD1 - TRBJ2-7 TRBV4-3 TGCGCCAGCAGCCAAGACGACAGGGATTCCTACGAGCAGTACTTC CASSQDDRDSYEQYF
TRBD2 few TRBJ2-5 TRBV9 TGTGTCAGCAGCGGGGGACATGGCGAACCCCAAGAGACCCAGTACTTC CVSSGGHGEPQETQYF
- - TRBJ2-2 TRBV7-9 TGTGCCAGCCCCCCCGGACAAGCCAACACCGGGGAGCTGTTTTTT CASPPGQANTGELFF
TRBD2 few TRBJ2-3 TRBV6-5 TGTGCCAGCAGTTACGGACCCTTGGCTAGCGGAAGCACAGATACGCAGTATTTT CASSYGPLASGSTDTQYF
- - TRBJ1-1 TRBV7-9 TGTGCCAGCAGCTCCGGGACATCGAACACTGAAGCTTTCTTT CASSSGTSNTEAFF
- - TRBJ2-1 TRBV7-8 TGTGCCAGCAGCTTATCATGGACCGGAGAGGATGAGCAGTTCTTC CASSLSWTGEDEQFF
TRBD2 - TRBJ2-3 TRBV15 TGTGCCACCAGCAGAGTGGCGGGGGGGCCTGCGACAGATACGCAGTATTTT CATSRVAGGPATDTQYF
TRBD2 few TRBJ2-1 TRBV4-1 TGCGCCAGCAGCCAAGGATGGACTAGCGGGAGAGGAGAAGAGCAGTTCTTC CASSQGWTSGRGEEQFF
- few TRBJ2-7 TRBV19 TGTGCCAGTAGTTTCGGGGGAACCCACGAGCAGTACTTC CASSFGGTHEQYF
TRBD1 few TRBJ2-2 TRBV9 TGTGCCAGCAGGACAGGGGCCAACACCGGGGAGCTGTTTTTT CASRTGANTGELFF
TRBD2 - TRBJ2-1 TRBV12-3/TRBV12-4 TGTGCCAGCAGTTTTACTAGCGGAAATGAGCAGTTCTTC CASSFTSGNEQFF
TRBD2 few TRBJ2-1 TRBV5-1 TGCGCCAGCAGCCCCTCCGGGACTAGCCTCTACAATGAGCAGTTCTTC CASSPSGTSLYNEQFF
TRBD2 - TRBJ2-3 TRBV5-6 TGTGCCAGCAGCCCGGGACTAGCGGGGCAAGATACGCAGTATTTT CASSPGLAGQDTQYF
- - TRBJ2-2 TRBV5-6 TGTGCCAGCAGCTTTAGGTCCGGGGGGCGCACCGGGGAGCTGTTTTTT CASSFRSGGRTGELFF
TRBD2 - TRBJ2-3 TRBV15 TGTGCCACCGATGCCGGGACTAGCGGGGCGACAGATACGCAGTATTTT CATDAGTSGATDTQYF
- - TRBJ2-2 TRBV9 TGTGCCAGCAGCTCGAGCGCCGGGGAGCTGTTTTTT CASSSSAGELFF
- - TRBJ1-6 TRBV15 TGTGCCACCAGCAGAGCGCAGGGTGATTCACCCCTCCACTTT CATSRAQGDSPLHF
- - TRBJ2-1 TRBV5-1 TGCGCCAGCAGCTTGATGTTTGTGCACAATGAGCAGTTCTTC CASSLMFVHNEQFF
- medium-sized TRBJ2-6 TRBV29-1 TGCAGCGTTTGGCTTGGCGGCGCGGCCTCTGGGGCCAACGTCCTGACTTTC CSVWLGGAASGANVLTF
- few TRBJ1-6 TRBV9 TGTGCCAGCAGCGAAAGGGGGGGGGCATTTTCACCCCTCCACTTT CASSERGGAFSPLHF
TRBD1 - TRBJ2-3 TRBV7-9 TGTGCCAGCAGCCGACAGGGGATAGGAGATACGCAGTATTTT CASSRQGIGDTQYF
- - TRBJ2-7 TRBV6-2/TRBV6-3 TGTGCCAGCAAGAGGTGGGTAGAACTACCCTACGAGCAGTACTTC CASKRWVELPYEQYF
- - TRBJ1-2 TRBV4-2 TGTGCCAGCAGCCCAAATCGAGGTTTCTATGGCTACACCTTC CASSPNRGFYGYTF
TRBD1 few TRBJ2-7 TRBV11-1 TGTGCCAGCAGCTCTGGACAGGTCGACCGCGAGCAGTACTTC CASSSGQVDREQYF
- few TRBJ2-3 TRBV20-1 TGCAGTGCTAGAGCGCGGGGTACGGAATTAATCCGCACAGATACGCAGTATTTT CSARARGTELIRTDTQYF
- few TRBJ2-1 TRBV28 TGTGCCAGCAGTCTGACCCGACTGGGGCTACACAATGAGCAGTTCTTC CASSLTRLGLHNEQFF
- few TRBJ2-1 TRBV7-6 TGTGCCAGCAGCTCCCAGAGGGGAACTCACAATGAGCAGTTCTTC CASSSQRGTHNEQFF
TRBD2 - TRBJ2-1 TRBV12-3/TRBV12-4 TGTGCCAGCAGTTTAGGGCGGGGGGGCCTAAATGAGCAGTTCTTC CASSLGRGGLNEQFF
- - TRBJ2-3 TRBV12-3/TRBV12-4 TGTGCCAGCAGTTCCAGGACTCGAGATACGCAGTATTTT CASSSRTRDTQYF
- few TRBJ2-1 TRBV4-3 TGCGCCAGCAGCCAAGATTCACTAGCAGACAATGAGCAGTTCTTC CASSQDSLADNEQFF
TRBD2 few TRBJ2-1 TRBV7-9 TGTGCCAGCAGCTTAGGCCCCCCGGGACTAGCGATCGATGAGCAGTTCTTC CASSLGPPGLAIDEQFF
- - TRBJ2-1 TRBV7-9 TGTGCCTTCAGACCTCGAGCAGACAATGAGCAGTTCTTC CAFRPRADNEQFF
- - TRBJ2-1 TRBV7-2 TGTGCCAGCAGCTTATATGATGTGGGCTACAATGAGCAGTTCTTC CASSLYDVGYNEQFF
- - TRBJ2-1 TRBV30 TGTGCCTGGAAAAAGTTGCGGGGATCCTACAATGAGCAGTTCTTC CAWKKLRGSYNEQFF
- many TRBJ2-1 TRBV9 TGTGCCAGCAGCGTAGCCGCCTTAGGGGCCTACAATGAGCAGTTCTTC CASSVAALGAYNEQFF
- few TRBJ1-2 TRBV25-1 TGTGCCAGCAGTGGGGATGGCTACACCTTC CASSGDGYTF
- few TRBJ1-2 TRBV6-5 TGTGCCAGCAGTTACTCGAGTCCAGGCGCGGCGGGCGGCTACACCTTC CASSYSSPGAAGGYTF
TRBD1 few TRBJ2-7 TRBV5-1 TGCGCCAGCAGCTGGTCGACAGGGAGCTACGAGCAGTACTTC CASSWSTGSYEQYF
- few TRBJ2-1 TRBV6-2/TRBV6-3 TGTGCCAGCAGTTACTCCCGGTACAATGAGCAGTTCTTC CASSYSRYNEQFF
- many TRBJ2-4 TRBV7-9 TGTGCCAGCAGCCCCCCTGGCGGAAGGACGAGAAACATTCAGTACTTC CASSPPGGRTRNIQYF
- - TRBJ1-2 TRBV29-1 TGCAGCGTTGAAGTAGGTGGCTACACCTTC CSVEVGGYTF
- - TRBJ2-7 TRBV5-1 TGCGCCAGCAGCTTGGATAGGGGCACATCCTACGAGCAGTACTTC CASSLDRGTSYEQYF
TRBD1 few TRBJ2-2 TRBV9 TGTGCCAGCAGCGTACCAGACAGGGCCCCGAACACCGGGGAGCTGTTTTTT CASSVPDRAPNTGELFF
- few TRBJ2-5 TRBV28 TGTGCCAGCAGTTTAGACGGGACGCTCCAAGAGACCCAGTACTTC CASSLDGTLQETQYF
TRBD1 few TRBJ2-7 TRBV14 TGTGCCAGCAGCCAAGATGGCAGGGGGCAATACGAGCAGTACTTC CASSQDGRGQYEQYF
TRBD1 - TRBJ2-7 TRBV5-1 TGCGCCAGCAGCTTCAAAACAGGGGGCTACGAGCAGTACTTC CASSFKTGGYEQYF